These T cell receptor beta chains were read from a single sample in a study of T cell changes during pregnancy in multiple sclerosis. The table came from immunoSEQ multiplex PCR; TCRdb's copy has only in-frame clones and leaves some out. Of about 110,000 clones in the sample, 85% to 95% were seen once. Sequencing used peripheral blood, obtained in the third trimester of pregnancy. The receptors shown here come from a female donor in good health, enrolled as a control in a pregnancy study. Each CDR3 is given with its conserved first and last residue. The D gene is left open where the match is weak. Some rows have no size entry. The others give once, few or many, or a class for an expanded clone.

V gene	clone size	D gene	J gene	CDR3 protein	CDR3 DNA
TRBV5-1	-	-	TRBJ1-1	CASSYVLQGSMNTEAFF	TGCGCCAGCAGCTACGTCTTACAGGGATCAATGAACACTGAAGCTTTCTTT
TRBV10-1	-	TRBD2	TRBJ2-1	CASRERLALRFF	TGCGCCAGCAGGGAAAGACTAGCTTTGCGGTTCTTC
TRBV7-9	-	-	TRBJ2-1	CASSLGEINEQFF	TGTGCCAGCAGCTTAGGGGAGATCAATGAGCAGTTCTTC
TRBV29-1	-	TRBD1	TRBJ1-2	CSVEERTGDYTF	TGCAGCGTTGAAGAACGGACAGGAGACTACACCTTC
TRBV29-1	few	-	TRBJ1-1	CSVDRGNTEAFF	TGCAGCGTTGACAGGGGGAACACTGAAGCTTTCTTT
TRBV29-1	-	-	TRBJ2-2	CSVETGGGGELFF	TGCAGCGTTGAAACGGGGGGCGGAGGGGAGCTGTTTTTT
TRBV5-6	-	TRBD2	TRBJ2-1	CASSPTSGGFYNEQFF	TGTGCCAGCAGCCCAACTAGCGGGGGGTTCTACAATGAGCAGTTCTTC
TRBV7-3	-	TRBD2	TRBJ2-2	CASSPRTRGTGELFF	TGTGCCAGCAGCCCGCGGACTAGGGGCACCGGGGAGCTGTTTTTT
TRBV6-5	-	TRBD1	TRBJ2-2	CASSRLTGVGGELFF	TGTGCCAGCAGCCGACTCACAGGGGTGGGCGGGGAGCTGTTTTTT
TRBV5-4	-	-	TRBJ2-7	CASSLSGTSREQYF	TGTGCCAGCAGCTTGAGTGGCACCTCGCGGGAGCAGTACTTC
TRBV7-2	-	-	TRBJ1-4	CASSPRIGGTNEKLFF	TGTGCCAGCAGCCCGAGAATCGGGGGGACAAATGAAAAACTGTTTTTT
TRBV19	-	TRBD1	TRBJ1-2	CASSIAPETGGVKIYGYTF	TGTGCCAGTAGTATAGCCCCCGAGACAGGGGGCGTTAAGATCTATGGCTACACCTTC
TRBV2	once	-	TRBJ2-3	CASSRYGELTDTQYF	TGTGCCAGCAGTAGGTACGGGGAGCTCACAGATACGCAGTATTTT
TRBV4-2	-	-	TRBJ2-1	CASSQVNRNYNEQFF	TGTGCCAGCAGCCAAGTTAACAGGAACTACAATGAGCAGTTCTTC
TRBV7-2	-	-	TRBJ2-1	CASSLAAGAYNEQFF	TGTGCCAGCAGCTTAGCAGCGGGCGCCTACAATGAGCAGTTCTTC
TRBV7-2	-	-	TRBJ2-1	CASSAGTQIYNEQFF	TGTGCCAGCAGCGCCGGGACACAGATCTACAATGAGCAGTTCTTC
TRBV2	-	TRBD1	TRBJ1-1	CASRFSGDSEAFF	TGTGCCAGCAGATTTTCCGGGGACAGTGAAGCTTTCTTT
TRBV5-1	-	TRBD1	TRBJ1-2	CASSMSRDRVANYGYTF	TGCGCCAGCAGCATGTCCCGGGACAGGGTCGCTAACTATGGCTACACCTTC
TRBV2	-	TRBD1	TRBJ1-5	CASRKTGTGIQPQHF	TGTGCCAGCAGGAAAACCGGGACAGGGATTCAGCCCCAGCATTTT
TRBV6-1	-	TRBD1	TRBJ1-1	CASSEMLGQGYGTEAFF	TGTGCCAGCAGTGAAATGTTGGGACAGGGGTACGGCACTGAAGCTTTCTTT
TRBV5-4	-	-	TRBJ2-7	CASSLDMDSRGEQYF	TGTGCCAGCAGCTTGGATATGGACTCCCGGGGCGAGCAGTACTTC
TRBV5-1	-	TRBD1	TRBJ2-7	CASSLADVRGTEQYF	TGCGCCAGCAGCTTGGCCGACGTCAGGGGGACCGAGCAGTACTTC
TRBV5-6	-	TRBD1	TRBJ1-3	CASRKTGAGNTIYF	TGTGCCAGCAGGAAAACAGGGGCAGGAAACACCATATATTTT
TRBV19	few	-	TRBJ1-1	CASTDAGASGAFF	TGTGCCAGTACGGATGCAGGGGCTAGTGGAGCTTTCTTT
TRBV27	-	TRBD1	TRBJ2-6	CASRGTGSGANVLTF	TGTGCCAGCAGGGGGACAGGGTCTGGGGCCAACGTCCTGACTTTC
TRBV6-4	-	TRBD2	TRBJ2-4	CASSAEPGLLNIQYF	TGTGCCAGCAGCGCCGAACCGGGACTACTAAACATTCAGTACTTC
TRBV19	-	TRBD1	TRBJ1-5	CASSIVAGGQGAGQPQHF	TGTGCCAGTAGTATAGTGGCTGGGGGACAGGGCGCGGGTCAGCCCCAGCATTTT
TRBV5-1	-	TRBD1	TRBJ1-1	CASSLVGGGVGTEAFF	TGCGCCAGCAGCTTGGTAGGAGGGGGCGTGGGCACTGAAGCTTTCTTT
TRBV19	-	TRBD1	TRBJ1-5	CASTSRGLGNQPQHF	TGTGCCAGTACGAGCAGGGGGCTAGGCAATCAGCCCCAGCATTTT
TRBV5-1	once	TRBD1	TRBJ1-6	CASSLEQGAGSPLHF	TGCGCCAGCAGCTTAGAGCAGGGGGCAGGCTCACCCCTCCACTTT
TRBV7-2	-	TRBD1	TRBJ1-2	CASSFSGTGGQNYGYTF	TGTGCCAGCAGCTTTTCCGGGACAGGGGGCCAAAACTATGGCTACACCTTC
TRBV5-1	once	TRBD1	TRBJ1-2	CASSWEGGDYGYTF	TGCGCCAGCAGCTGGGAAGGGGGCGACTATGGCTACACCTTC
TRBV11-2	-	-	TRBJ1-3	CASSPGLSGNTIYF	TGTGCCAGCAGCCCCGGACTCTCTGGAAACACCATATATTTT
TRBV2	-	-	TRBJ1-1	CASSYAGIMNTEAFF	TGTGCCAGCAGTTATGCAGGGATCATGAACACTGAAGCTTTCTTT
TRBV5-1	-	TRBD1	TRBJ1-4	CASSSTWGTGDEKLFF	TGCGCCAGCAGCTCGACGTGGGGGACAGGGGATGAAAAACTGTTTTTT
TRBV30	-	-	TRBJ2-5	CAWGPLGDQETQYF	TGTGCCTGGGGCCCCTTAGGAGACCAAGAGACCCAGTACTTC
TRBV4-1	-	-	TRBJ2-5	CASSQGEGVGRETQYF	TGCGCCAGCAGCCAAGGGGAGGGGGTGGGGCGGGAGACCCAGTACTTC
TRBV27	-	-	TRBJ1-1	CASAGQTEAFF	TGTGCCAGCGCAGGACAGACTGAAGCTTTCTTT
TRBV29-1	-	TRBD1	TRBJ1-1	CSVLWGGLSQGGTEAFF	TGCAGCGTTCTATGGGGTGGACTGAGCCAGGGGGGCACTGAAGCTTTCTTT
TRBV5-1	-	-	TRBJ1-6	CASSLANRANSPLHF	TGCGCCAGCAGCTTGGCCAACAGGGCAAATTCACCCCTCCACTTT
TRBV9	-	TRBD2	TRBJ2-1	CASSDPLRTSGGSEQFF	TGTGCCAGCAGCGACCCTCTGAGGACTAGCGGGGGGAGTGAGCAGTTCTTC
TRBV7-3	-	-	TRBJ2-1	CASSLSPSPYNEQFF	TGTGCCAGCAGCTTAAGCCCTAGTCCCTACAATGAGCAGTTCTTC
TRBV9	few	-	TRBJ1-4	CASSNRDSGLFF	TGTGCCAGCAGCAACCGGGATTCGGGACTGTTTTTT